The TCR beta chain under discussion was sequenced for a study of shared clonotypes between healthy human individuals. As to this clone: The antigen remains undetermined.

Study results and limitations: Across subsets, estimated richness was generally greater for naive than for memory populations. Against clonotypes common to all four donors, non-shared ones had lower generation probabilities.

The split of CD4+ cells yielded CD45RA+ naive and CD45RA-negative memory subsets. Only in-frame clones appear in the TCRdb table, and some are missing; sequencing was by immunoSEQ multiplex PCR. The sample consists of hundreds of thousands of clones, 74% of them appearing once. The germline gives CDR1 MDHEN, CDR2 SYDVKM. The CDR3 has 13 residues. Between the trimmed V and J ends, which lost 3 bases and 0 bases, there was a span of 3 bases. The clonotype comes from a woman aged 25 to 45 in good health. This chain uses TRBV28 with TRBJ1-5, with D hard to call. Sequencing used memory CD4+ T cells sorted from blood. Subset in this sample: CD45RA-negative fraction. The CDR3 region has the DNA TGTGCCAGCAGTTTCAGTAGCAATCAGCCCCAGCATTTT. It codes for CASSFSSNQPQHF.